The next 17 T cell receptor beta chains were all read from a single sample in a study of CD8+ T cells in alopecia areata. Treatment in this sample: oral pan-JAK inhibitor, 5-10 mg twice daily. Extracted RNA was reverse transcribed into cDNA, the sequencing template. The data were produced by immunoSEQ multiplex PCR, yet TCRdb's version contains in-frame clones alone and is incomplete. The sample consists of 60,000 to 85,000 clones, 25% to 35% of them appearing once. The sequences come from CD8+ T cells sorted from blood, collected at week 4, from a patient treated with tofacitinib. The receptors were sampled from a human donor with alopecia areata.

The CDR3, as DNA: TGTGCCAGCAGCACGCTAGCGGGAGGAGGCGAGCAGTACTTC. Amino acid sequence: CASSTLAGGGEQYF. The gene calls are TRBV13 and TRBJ2-7; TRBD2 aligns across 11 bases. CDR3 size: 14 residues. Germline loops: CDR1 PRHDT, CDR2 FYEKMQ (reference sequence). J lost 6 bases, V lost 5 bases, and 6 bases had no gene match. Complete variable domain (other parts from reference TRBV13 and TRBJ2-7): AAGVIQSPRHLIKEKRETATLKCYPIPRHDTVYWYQQGPGQDPQFLISFYEKMQSDKGSIPDRFSAQQFSDYHSELNMSSLELGDSALYFCASSTLAGGGEQYFGPGTRLTVT.

This chain uses TRBV27 with TRBJ2-7; possible D gene TRBD2, 6 bases. CDR3 length equals 13 residues. Trimming stripped 6 bases from V and 6 bases from J, with 15 bases between. The germline gives CDR1 MNHEY, CDR2 SMNVEV (reference sequence). The CDR3 reads CASRYTPSAEQYF. CDR3 in DNA: TGTGCCAGCAGATATACCCCTAGCGCCGAGCAGTACTTC.

This rearrangement joins TRBV29-1 to TRBJ2-7, with TRBD1 matching 10 bases. The ends lost 4 bases at V and 7 bases at J; junction bases unmatched: 13. Germline-derived CDR1 and CDR2 are SQVTM and ANQGSEA. This CDR3 region has 15 residues. The CDR3 nucleotides are TGCAGCGTTGTCTTGGTTGCGACAGGGGGCGATGAGCAGTACTTC. This codes for CSVVLVATGGDEQYF.

The rearrangement uses TRBV5-6 and TRBJ1-1; D possibly corresponds to TRBD1 (6 bases). V was cut by 1 base and J by 6 bases, with 10 bases left in between. CDR1 is SGHDT and CDR2 is YYEEEE in the germline V gene. This CDR3 region has 13 residues. The CDR3 DNA reads TGTGCCAGCAGCTTGACCAGGGGCGCTGAAGCTTTCTTT. Its protein product is CASSLTRGAEAFF.

The rearrangement joins TRBV9 to TRBJ1-1, with 10 bases fitting TRBD1. The CDR3 spans 15 residues. Germline assignment: CDR1 SGDLS and CDR2 YYNGEE. Trimming at V came to 6 bases and at J to 10 bases, leaving 15 bases not matched to a gene. CDR3 sequence reads: CASTRSGTGAQGAFF. CDR3 sequence (DNA): TGTGCCAGCACCCGATCCGGGACAGGGGCCCAGGGAGCTTTCTTT.

V is TRBV11-1 and J is TRBJ2-1; no clear D. V lost 0 bases to trimming and J lost 5 bases, with 14 bases between them. CDR1 is SGHAT and CDR2 is FQDESV in the germline V gene (reference sequence). The CDR3 runs to 16 residues. The CDR3 sequence: CASSLAVSQPHNEQFF. DNA for the CDR3: TGTGCCAGCAGCTTAGCAGTGAGCCAGCCCCACAATGAGCAGTTCTTC.

This clone turned up a few times. The sample carries other DNA sequences with the same CDR3. V gene TRBV29-1 combines with J gene TRBJ2-5, with 8 bases matching TRBD1. V lost 6 bases, J lost 1 base, and 4 bases stayed unmatched. The CDR3 is 13 amino acids. Germline assignment: CDR1 SQVTM and CDR2 ANQGSEA. Here the CDR3 DNA reads TGCAGCGTCCGGACAGGGCTCCAAGAGACCCAGTACTTC. Its translation: CSVRTGLQETQYF. The complete variable domain, with remaining parts taken from reference TRBV29-1 and TRBJ2-5, reads SAVISQKPSRDICQRGTSLTIQCQVDSQVTMMFWYRQQPGQSLTLIATANQGSEATYESGFVIDKFPISRPNLTFSTLTVSNMSPEDSSIYLCSVRTGLQETQYFGPGTRLLVL.

This clone came up a few times. The CDR3 region is CASSPDWRETQYF. CDR3 DNA: TGTGCCAGCAGTCCGGATTGGCGGGAGACCCAGTACTTC. This rearrangement joins TRBV7-9 to TRBJ2-5; D unresolved. Per germline, CDR1 SEHNR and CDR2 FQNEAQ (reference sequence). This CDR3 comprises 13 residues. Trimming pared 6 bases from V and 5 bases from J, leaving 13 bases between.

This clone was counted between two and nine times. J is TRBJ2-2 and V is TRBV6-5; perhaps TRBD2 as D (5 bases). V was trimmed by 2 bases and J by 7 bases, leaving 14 bases between them. Germline CDR1 reads MNHEY; CDR2 reads SVGAGI. This CDR3 has 15 residues. The CDR3 loop reads CASSYPRSGYGELFF. The CDR3 bases are TGTGCCAGCAGTTACCCCCGTTCGGGATACGGGGAGCTGTTTTTT.

V gene TRBV4-1 combines with J gene TRBJ2-3; tentatively, D is TRBD2 (5 bases). Germline lookup yields CDR1 MGHRA and CDR2 YSYEKL. V gave up 2 bases and J gave up 4 bases, with 10 bases separating them. CDR3 length equals 14 residues. CDR3 residues: CASSQLSAPDTQYF. DNA of the CDR3: TGCGCCAGCAGCCAACTTAGCGCCCCAGATACGCAGTATTTT.

The sample holds a few counts of this clone. The chain recombines TRBV29-1 with TRBJ2-5, with D hard to call. The CDR3 extends over 10 amino acids. CDR1 is SQVTM, CDR2 ANQGSEA, per germline. V was cut by 7 bases and J by 7 bases, with 10 bases left in between. The CDR3, as DNA: TGCAGCGGTACCACTGGGACCCAGTACTTC. Its protein is CSGTTGTQYF.

J is TRBJ1-2 and V is TRBV27; D gene unclear. In germline, CDR1 is MNHEY, CDR2 SMNVEV (reference sequence). Between the trimmed V and J ends, which lost 3 bases and 5 bases, there was a span of 10 bases. The CDR3 has 13 amino acids. The CDR3 spells CASSFTPGYGYTF. CDR3 coding DNA: TGTGCCAGCAGTTTTACCCCGGGGTATGGCTACACCTTC.

This clone has a handful of counts. The chain combines TRBV30 with TRBJ2-7; no firm D call. CDR1 and CDR2 from the germline V gene are GTSNPN and SVGIG (reference sequence). V was trimmed by 2 bases and J by 9 bases, leaving 14 bases between them. This CDR3 has 12 amino acids. The CDR3 nucleotides are TGTGCCTGGAGTTCGGCCCCCGGTGGGCAGTACTTC. Its translation is CAWSSAPGGQYF. The full variable domain, in which reference TRBV30 and TRBJ2-7 provide the parts outside the CDR3, is SQTIHQWPATLVQPVGSPLSLECTVEGTSNPNLYWYRQAAGRGLQLLFYSVGIGQISSEVPQNLSASRPQDRQFILSSKKLLLSDSGFYLCAWSSAPGGQYFGPGTRLTVT.

This clone showed up just a few times. The same CDR3 can be traced to other DNA sequences in this sample. J is TRBJ2-7 and V is TRBV7-8, with 11 positions matching TRBD1. Germline CDR1 reads SGHVS; CDR2 reads FQNEAQ. The J segment lost 2 bases and the V segment lost 3 bases, leaving 0 bases of the junction unmatched. The CDR3 extends over 14 amino acids. CDR3 residues: CASSLGQGAYEQYF. The CDR3 nucleotides read TGTGCCAGCAGCTTGGGACAGGGGGCCTACGAGCAGTACTTC.

This clone has only a few counts. With a much larger clone just one base away, this may be a read error. Within the sample, other DNA sequences also encode this same CDR3. The chain employs TRBV5-4 and TRBJ2-1, with 12 bases matching TRBD2. The CDR3 is made up of 16 amino acids. Germline V gene data show CDR1 as SGHNT and CDR2 as YYREEE (reference sequence). CDR3 DNA sequence: TGCGCCAGCAGCTTGGTTCCTAGCGGGAGGGGGAATGAGCAGTTCTTC. Translated, it gives CASSLVPSGRGNEQFF.

The chain couples TRBV5-6 to TRBJ2-7; D remains unclear. Trimming removed 5 bases at V and 2 bases at J, with 14 bases between. This CDR3 contains 14 residues. Looked up from germline, CDR1 is SGHDT and CDR2 is YYEEEE. Written as DNA, the CDR3 is TGTGCCAGCAGTAATTCGGCTGAGCCCTACGAGCAGTACTTC. It yields the protein CASSNSAEPYEQYF.

This clone has more than one count but fewer than ten. This chain uses TRBV5-4 with TRBJ2-2; weak D call: TRBD2 (6 bases). Trimming removed 4 bases from V and 0 bases from J, with 13 bases in between. The CDR3 has 16 residues. Germline CDR1 is SGHNT and CDR2 is YYREEE (reference sequence). In nucleotides, the CDR3 is TGTGCCAGCAGCCCGAGAGAGCGGGCGAACACCGGGGAGCTGTTTTTT. Amino acids: CASSPRERANTGELFF.